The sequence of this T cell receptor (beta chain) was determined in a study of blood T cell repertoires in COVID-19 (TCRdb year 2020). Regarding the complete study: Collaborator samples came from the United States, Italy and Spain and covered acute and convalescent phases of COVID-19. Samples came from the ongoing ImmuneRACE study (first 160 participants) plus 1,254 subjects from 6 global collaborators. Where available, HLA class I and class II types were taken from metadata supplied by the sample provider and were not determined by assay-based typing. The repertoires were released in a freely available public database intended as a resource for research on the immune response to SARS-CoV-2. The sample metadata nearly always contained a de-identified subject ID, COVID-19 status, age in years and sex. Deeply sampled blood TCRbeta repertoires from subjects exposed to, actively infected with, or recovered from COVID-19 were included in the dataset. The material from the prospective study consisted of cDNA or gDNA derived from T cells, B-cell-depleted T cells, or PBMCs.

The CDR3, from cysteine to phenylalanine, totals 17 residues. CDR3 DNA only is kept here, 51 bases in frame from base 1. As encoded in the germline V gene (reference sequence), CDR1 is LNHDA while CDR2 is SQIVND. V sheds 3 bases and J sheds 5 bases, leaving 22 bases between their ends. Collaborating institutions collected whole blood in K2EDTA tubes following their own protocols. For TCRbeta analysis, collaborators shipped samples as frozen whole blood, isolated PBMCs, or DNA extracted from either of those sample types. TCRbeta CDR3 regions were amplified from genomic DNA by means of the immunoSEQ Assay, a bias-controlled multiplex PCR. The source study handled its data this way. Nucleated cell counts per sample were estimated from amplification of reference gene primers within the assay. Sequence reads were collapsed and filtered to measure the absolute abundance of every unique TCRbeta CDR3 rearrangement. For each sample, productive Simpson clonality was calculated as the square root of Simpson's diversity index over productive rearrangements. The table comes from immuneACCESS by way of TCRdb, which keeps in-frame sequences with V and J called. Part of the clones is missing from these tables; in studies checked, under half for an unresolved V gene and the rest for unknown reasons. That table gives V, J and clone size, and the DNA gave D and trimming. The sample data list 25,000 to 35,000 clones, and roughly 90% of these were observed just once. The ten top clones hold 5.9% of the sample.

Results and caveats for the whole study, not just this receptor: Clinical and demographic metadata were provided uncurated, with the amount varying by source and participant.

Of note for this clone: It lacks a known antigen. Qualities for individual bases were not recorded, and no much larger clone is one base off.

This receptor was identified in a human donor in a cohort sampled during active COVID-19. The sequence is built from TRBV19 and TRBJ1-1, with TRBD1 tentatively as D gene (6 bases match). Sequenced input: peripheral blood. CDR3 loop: CASSMGFRTGKRTEAFF. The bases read TGTGCCAGTAGTATGGGGTTTCGCACAGGGAAAAGGACTGAAGCTTTCTTT.